The clone carrying this T cell receptor (beta chain) has ten or more counts. Antigen specificity is unknown. The donors, all healthy, were Caucasians living in Russia, aged roughly 6 to 100. Samples each yielded at least 6 micrograms of total RNA. The CDR3 sequence is 14 residues long. Germline V gene data show CDR1 as SNHLY and CDR2 as FYNNEI. V was trimmed by 4 bases and J by 0 bases, leaving 7 bases between them. The data belong to a study of blood T cells in healthy people across ages. The authors ran a second PCR of about 6 to 12 cycles using a sample-barcoded 5' primer and a J-beta primer mix. There were at least 3 million CDR3-containing paired-end reads obtained from each sample. Via MiXCR, TCRdb re-called the 5' RACE reads, giving one row per CDR3 protein. The sample records 800,000 to 950,000 distinct CDR3 sequences, roughly 40% being singletons. Overall study results and limits: Observed TCR beta diversity per million T cells went down as age went up. This fall followed a roughly linear course with age.

The chain is built from TRBV2 and TRBJ1-5; D not resolved. Sample: blood. This TCR derives from a man younger than 30 in good health. DNA of the CDR3: TGTGCCAGCAGTGGGGCCTATAGCAATCAGCCCCAGCATTTT. Translated, it gives CASSGAYSNQPQHF.